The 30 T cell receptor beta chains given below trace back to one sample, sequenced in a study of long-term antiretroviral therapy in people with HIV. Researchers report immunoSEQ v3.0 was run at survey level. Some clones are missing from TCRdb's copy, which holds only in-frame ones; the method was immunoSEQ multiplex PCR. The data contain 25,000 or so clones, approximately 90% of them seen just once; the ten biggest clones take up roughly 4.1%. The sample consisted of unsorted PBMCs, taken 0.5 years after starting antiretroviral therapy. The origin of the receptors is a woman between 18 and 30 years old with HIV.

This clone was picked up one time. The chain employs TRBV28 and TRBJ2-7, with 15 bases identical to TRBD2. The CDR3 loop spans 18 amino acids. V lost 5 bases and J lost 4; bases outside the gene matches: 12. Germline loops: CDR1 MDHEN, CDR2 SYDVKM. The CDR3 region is CASSPRTSGRGIGYEQYF. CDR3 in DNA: TGTGCCAGCAGTCCCAGGACTAGCGGGAGGGGTATAGGTTACGAGCAGTACTTC.

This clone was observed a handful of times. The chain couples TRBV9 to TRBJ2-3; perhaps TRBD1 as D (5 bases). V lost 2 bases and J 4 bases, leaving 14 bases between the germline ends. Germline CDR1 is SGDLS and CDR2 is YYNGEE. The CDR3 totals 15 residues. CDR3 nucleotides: TGTGCCAGCAGCGTGGTTTCAGGGTTTGCAGATACGCAGTATTTT. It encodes CASSVVSGFADTQYF.

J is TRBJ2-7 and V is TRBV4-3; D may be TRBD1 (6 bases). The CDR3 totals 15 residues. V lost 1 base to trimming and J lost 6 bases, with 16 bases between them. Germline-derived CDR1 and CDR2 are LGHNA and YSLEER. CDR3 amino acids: CASSQATFSGVEQYF. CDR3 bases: TGCGCCAGCAGCCAAGCAACCTTCTCAGGGGTCGAGCAGTACTTC.

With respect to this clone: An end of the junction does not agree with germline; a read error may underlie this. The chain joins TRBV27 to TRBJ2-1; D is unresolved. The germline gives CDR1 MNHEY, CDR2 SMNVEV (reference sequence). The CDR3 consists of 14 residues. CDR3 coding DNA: TGTGCCAGCAGTTTAAGTATTTCCTTCAATGAGCAGTTCTTC. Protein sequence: CASSLSISFNEQFF.

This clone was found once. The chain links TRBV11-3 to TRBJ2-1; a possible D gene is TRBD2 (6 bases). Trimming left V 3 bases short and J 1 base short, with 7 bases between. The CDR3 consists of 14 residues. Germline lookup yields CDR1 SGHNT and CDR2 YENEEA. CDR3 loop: CASSFGGSYNEQFF. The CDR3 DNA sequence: TGTGCCAGCAGCTTCGGGGGTTCCTACAATGAGCAGTTCTTC. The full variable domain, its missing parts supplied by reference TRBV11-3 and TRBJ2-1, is EAGVVQSPRYKIIEKKQPVAFWCNPISGHNTLYWYLQNLGQGPELLIRYENEEAVDDSQLPKDRFSAERLKGVDSTLKIQPAELGDSAVYLCASSFGGSYNEQFFGPGTRLTVL.

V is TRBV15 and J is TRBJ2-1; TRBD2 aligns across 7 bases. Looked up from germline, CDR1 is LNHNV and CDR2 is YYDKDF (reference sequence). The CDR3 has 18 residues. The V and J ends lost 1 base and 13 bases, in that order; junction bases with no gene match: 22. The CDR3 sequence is CATSRVAFGGGPMGVQFF. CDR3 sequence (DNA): TGTGCCACCAGCAGAGTCGCTTTTGGGGGAGGGCCGATGGGGGTACAGTTCTTC.

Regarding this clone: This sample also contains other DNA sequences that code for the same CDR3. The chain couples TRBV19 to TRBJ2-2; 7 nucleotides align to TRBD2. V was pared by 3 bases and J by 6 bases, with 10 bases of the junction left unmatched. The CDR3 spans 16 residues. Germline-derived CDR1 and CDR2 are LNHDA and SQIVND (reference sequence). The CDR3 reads CASSILAGALSGELFF. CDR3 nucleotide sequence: TGTGCCAGTAGTATCCTGGCGGGAGCCTTGTCCGGGGAGCTGTTTTTT.

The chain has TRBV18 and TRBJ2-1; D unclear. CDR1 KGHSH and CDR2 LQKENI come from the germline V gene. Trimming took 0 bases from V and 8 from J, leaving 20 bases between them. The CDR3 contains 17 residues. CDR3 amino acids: CASSPPLTTANGDEQFF. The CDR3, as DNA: TGTGCCAGCTCACCACCGTTAACTACAGCTAATGGGGATGAGCAGTTCTTC.

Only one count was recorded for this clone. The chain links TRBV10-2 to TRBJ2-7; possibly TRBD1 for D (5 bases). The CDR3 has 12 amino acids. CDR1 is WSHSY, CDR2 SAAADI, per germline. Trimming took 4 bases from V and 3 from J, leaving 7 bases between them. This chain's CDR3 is CASSVQGYEQYF. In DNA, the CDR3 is TGCGCCAGCAGTGTTCAGGGCTACGAGCAGTACTTC.

CDR3 in DNA: TGCGCCAGCAGCCACGTAGCGGGTGACACCGGGGAGCTGTTTTTT. Translating gives CASSHVAGDTGELFF. The chain recombines TRBV5-1 with TRBJ2-2; 7 nucleotides align to TRBD2. The CDR3 is made up of 15 amino acids. Germline CDR1 SGHRS, CDR2 YFSETQ. V shed 4 bases and J 3 bases; nucleotides not matched to a gene: 6.

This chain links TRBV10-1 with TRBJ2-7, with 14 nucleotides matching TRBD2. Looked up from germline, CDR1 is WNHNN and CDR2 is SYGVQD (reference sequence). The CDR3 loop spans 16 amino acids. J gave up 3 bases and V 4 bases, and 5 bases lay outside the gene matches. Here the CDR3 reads CASSGPGTSGSYEQYF. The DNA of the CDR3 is TGCGCCAGCAGTGGCCCAGGGACTAGCGGGAGCTACGAGCAGTACTTC.

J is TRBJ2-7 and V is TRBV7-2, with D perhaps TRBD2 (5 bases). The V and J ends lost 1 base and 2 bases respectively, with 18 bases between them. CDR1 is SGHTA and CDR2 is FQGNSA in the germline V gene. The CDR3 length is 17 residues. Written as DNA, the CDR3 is TGTGCCAGCAGCTTAGAAGCTAGCCTAGCAAACCCCTACGAGCAGTACTTC. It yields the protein CASSLEASLANPYEQYF.

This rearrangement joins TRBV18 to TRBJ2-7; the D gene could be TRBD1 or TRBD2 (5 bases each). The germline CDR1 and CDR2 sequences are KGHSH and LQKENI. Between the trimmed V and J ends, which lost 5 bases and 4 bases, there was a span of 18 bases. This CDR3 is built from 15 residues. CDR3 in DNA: TGTGCCAGCTCATACGGTTCAGGGAGTCTTTACGAGCAGTACTTC. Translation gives CASSYGSGSLYEQYF.

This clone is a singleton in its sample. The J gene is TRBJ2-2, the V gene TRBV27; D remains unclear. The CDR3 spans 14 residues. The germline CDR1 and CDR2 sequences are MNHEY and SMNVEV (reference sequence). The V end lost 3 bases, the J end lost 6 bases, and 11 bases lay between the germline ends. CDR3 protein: CASSFSLAPGELFF. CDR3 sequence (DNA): TGTGCCAGCAGTTTTTCTTTAGCTCCCGGGGAGCTGTTTTTT.

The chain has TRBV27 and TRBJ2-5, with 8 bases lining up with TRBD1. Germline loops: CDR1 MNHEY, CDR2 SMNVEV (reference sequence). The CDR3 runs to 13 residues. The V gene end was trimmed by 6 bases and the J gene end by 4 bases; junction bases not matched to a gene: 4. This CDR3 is CASSTQGAETQYF. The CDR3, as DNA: TGTGCCAGCAGCACCCAGGGGGCAGAGACCCAGTACTTC.

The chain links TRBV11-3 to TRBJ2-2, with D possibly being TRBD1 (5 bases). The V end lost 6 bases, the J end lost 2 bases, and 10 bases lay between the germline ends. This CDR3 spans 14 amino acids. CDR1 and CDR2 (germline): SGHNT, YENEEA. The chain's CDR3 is CASSRRANTGELFF. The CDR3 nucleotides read TGTGCCAGCAGTCGCAGGGCCAACACCGGGGAGCTGTTTTTT.

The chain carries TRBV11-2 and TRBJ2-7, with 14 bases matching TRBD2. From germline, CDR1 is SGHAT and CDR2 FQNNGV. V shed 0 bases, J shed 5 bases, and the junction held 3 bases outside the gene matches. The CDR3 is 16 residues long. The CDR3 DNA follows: TGTGCCAGCAGCTTAGAGGGACTAGCGGGAGTTGACGAGCAGTACTTC. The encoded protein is CASSLEGLAGVDEQYF.

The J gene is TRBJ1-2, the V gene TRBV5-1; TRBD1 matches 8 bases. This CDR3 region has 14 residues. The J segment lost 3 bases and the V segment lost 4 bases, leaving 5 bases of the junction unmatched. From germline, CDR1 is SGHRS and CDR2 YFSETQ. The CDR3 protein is CASSLDRGDYGYTF. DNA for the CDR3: TGCGCCAGCAGCCTCGACAGGGGAGACTATGGCTACACCTTC.

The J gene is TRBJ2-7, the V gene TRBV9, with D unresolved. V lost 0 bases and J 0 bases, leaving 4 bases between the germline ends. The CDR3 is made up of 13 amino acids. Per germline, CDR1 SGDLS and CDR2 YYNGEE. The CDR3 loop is CASSVGSSYEQYF. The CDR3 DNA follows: TGTGCCAGCAGCGTAGGCAGCTCCTACGAGCAGTACTTC.

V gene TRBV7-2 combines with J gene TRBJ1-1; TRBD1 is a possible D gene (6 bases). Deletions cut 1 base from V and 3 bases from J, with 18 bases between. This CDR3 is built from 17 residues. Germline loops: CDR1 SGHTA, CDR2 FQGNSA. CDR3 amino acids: CASSLVQGYRAYTEAFF. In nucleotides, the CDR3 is TGTGCCAGCAGCTTAGTACAGGGCTACAGAGCTTACACTGAAGCTTTCTTT.

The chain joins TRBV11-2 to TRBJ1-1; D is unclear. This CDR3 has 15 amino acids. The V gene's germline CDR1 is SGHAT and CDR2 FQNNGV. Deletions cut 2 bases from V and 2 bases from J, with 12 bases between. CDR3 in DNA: TGTGCCAGCAGCTTACTTTCAACCACTAACACTGAAGCTTTCTTT. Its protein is CASSLLSTTNTEAFF. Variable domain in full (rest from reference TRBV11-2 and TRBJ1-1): EAGVAQSPRYKIIEKRQSVAFWCNPISGHATLYWYQQILGQGPKLLIQFQNNGVVDDSQLPKDRFSAERLKGVDSTLKIQPAKLEDSAVYLCASSLLSTTNTEAFFGQGTRLTVV.

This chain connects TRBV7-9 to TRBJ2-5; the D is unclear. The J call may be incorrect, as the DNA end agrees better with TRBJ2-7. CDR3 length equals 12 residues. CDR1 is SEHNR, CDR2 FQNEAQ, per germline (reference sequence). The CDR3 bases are TGTGCCAGCAGCTCTAGACCTTACGAGCAGTACTTC. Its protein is CASSSRPYEQYF.

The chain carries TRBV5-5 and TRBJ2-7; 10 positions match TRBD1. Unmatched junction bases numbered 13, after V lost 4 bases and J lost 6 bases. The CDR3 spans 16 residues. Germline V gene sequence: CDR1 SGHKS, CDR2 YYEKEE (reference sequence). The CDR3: CASSQAGTGVLREQYF. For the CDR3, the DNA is TGTGCCAGCAGCCAGGCCGGGACAGGGGTTCTCCGCGAGCAGTACTTC.

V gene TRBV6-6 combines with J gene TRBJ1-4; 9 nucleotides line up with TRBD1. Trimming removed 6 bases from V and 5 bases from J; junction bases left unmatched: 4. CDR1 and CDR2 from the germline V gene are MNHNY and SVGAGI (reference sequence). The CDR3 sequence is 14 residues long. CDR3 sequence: CASRGQGGNEKLFF. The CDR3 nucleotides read TGTGCCAGCAGGGGACAGGGCGGAAATGAAAAACTGTTTTTT.

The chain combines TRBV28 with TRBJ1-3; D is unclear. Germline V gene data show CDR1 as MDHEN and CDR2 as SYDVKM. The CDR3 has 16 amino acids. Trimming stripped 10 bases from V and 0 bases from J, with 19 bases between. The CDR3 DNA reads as TGTGCCACCAGGAGGACGGACCGCAGCTCTGGAAACACCATATATTTT. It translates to CATRRTDRSSGNTIYF.

The CDR3 loop reads CASAFTQLAANEQFF. The CDR3 nucleotides are TGTGCCAGCGCCTTTACCCAGCTAGCGGCTAATGAGCAGTTCTTC. The chain uses TRBV27 and TRBJ2-1, with TRBD2 matching over 7 bases. The CDR3 contains 15 residues. V shed 8 bases, J shed 7 bases, and the junction held 14 bases outside the gene matches. The germline gives CDR1 MNHEY, CDR2 SMNVEV (reference sequence).

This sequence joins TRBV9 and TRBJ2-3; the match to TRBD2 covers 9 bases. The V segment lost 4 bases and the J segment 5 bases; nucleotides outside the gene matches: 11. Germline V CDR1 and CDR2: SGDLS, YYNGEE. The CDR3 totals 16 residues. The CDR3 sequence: CASSPGDSGRRDTQYF. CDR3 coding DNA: TGTGCCAGCAGCCCAGGGGATAGCGGGAGACGAGATACGCAGTATTTT. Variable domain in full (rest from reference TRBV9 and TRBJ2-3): DSGVTQTPKHLITATGQRVTLRCSPRSGDLSVYWYQQSLDQGLQFLIQYYNGEERAKGNILERFSAQQFPDLHSELNLSSLELGDSALYFCASSPGDSGRRDTQYFGPGTRLTVL.

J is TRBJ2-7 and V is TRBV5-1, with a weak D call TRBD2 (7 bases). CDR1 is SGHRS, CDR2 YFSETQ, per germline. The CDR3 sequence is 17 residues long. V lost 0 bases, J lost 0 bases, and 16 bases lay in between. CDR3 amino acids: CASSLVSGGGYSYEQYF. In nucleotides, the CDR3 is TGCGCCAGCAGCTTGGTATCGGGGGGCGGGTACTCCTACGAGCAGTACTTC.

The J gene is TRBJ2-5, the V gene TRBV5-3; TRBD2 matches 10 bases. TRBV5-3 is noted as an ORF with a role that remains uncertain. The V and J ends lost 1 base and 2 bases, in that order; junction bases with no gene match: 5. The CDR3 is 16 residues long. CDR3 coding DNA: TGTGCCAGAAGCTTGAGGACTAGCGGATCACAAGAGACCCAGTACTTC. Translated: CARSLRTSGSQETQYF.

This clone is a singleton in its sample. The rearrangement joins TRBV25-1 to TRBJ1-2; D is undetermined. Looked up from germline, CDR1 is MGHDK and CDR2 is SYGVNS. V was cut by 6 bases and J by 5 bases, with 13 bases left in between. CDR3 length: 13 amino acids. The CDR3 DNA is TGTGCCAGCAGCCCCCTGGAAGCGTATGGCTACACCTTC. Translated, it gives CASSPLEAYGYTF.